Sequencing of this T cell receptor (beta chain) was carried out in a study of blood T cell repertoires in COVID-19. Sequencing used immunoSEQ multiplex PCR; TCRdb keeps in-frame clones, though not all of them. The data contain 250,000 to 400,000 clones, around 87% of them seen just once; the ten biggest clones take up approximately 5%. In germline, CDR1 is SGHAT, CDR2 FQNNGV. The CDR3 is 14 residues long. With V trimmed by 5 bases and J by 9 bases, 9 bases remained unmatched. Sequences were obtained from PBMCs or T cells enriched from blood (not recorded which). The V gene is TRBV11-2, the J gene TRBJ1-5; TRBD1 agrees at 8 bases. This clonotype originated in a woman under 40 who had recovered from COVID-19. CDR3 sequence reads: CASSQDRGPGPQHF. The CDR3 region has the DNA TGTGCCAGCAGCCAAGACAGGGGACCAGGGCCCCAGCATTTT.